This T cell receptor (beta chain) was found in a study of Tregs in tolerant kidney transplant recipients. Overall study findings and caveats: Nucleotide sequences could not be compared across some patients' samples due to primer changes. Tolerant patients' donor-specific Tregs expanded beyond overall Tregs, suggesting antigen-driven growth.

This CDR3 has 15 amino acids. Trimming took off 5 bases at V and 0 bases at J, with 14 bases between the two ends. Germline V gene lookup returns CDR1 SGHRS and CDR2 YFSETQ. Comments on this clone: Its antigen is unidentified.

Some clones are missing from TCRdb's copy, which holds only in-frame ones; the method was immunoSEQ multiplex PCR. The table includes about 94,000 clones, 93% detected once. The receptor was isolated from a human donor who received a combined kidney and bone marrow transplant. The chain is built from TRBV5-1 and TRBJ1-1; a weak D match, TRBD1 (6 bases). Sequences were derived from CD4+ T cells from blood, sampled before the transplant. In DNA, the CDR3 is TGCGCCAGCAGAGCAGGGGCCCCACTGAACACTGAAGCTTTCTTT. Translation: CASRAGAPLNTEAFF.